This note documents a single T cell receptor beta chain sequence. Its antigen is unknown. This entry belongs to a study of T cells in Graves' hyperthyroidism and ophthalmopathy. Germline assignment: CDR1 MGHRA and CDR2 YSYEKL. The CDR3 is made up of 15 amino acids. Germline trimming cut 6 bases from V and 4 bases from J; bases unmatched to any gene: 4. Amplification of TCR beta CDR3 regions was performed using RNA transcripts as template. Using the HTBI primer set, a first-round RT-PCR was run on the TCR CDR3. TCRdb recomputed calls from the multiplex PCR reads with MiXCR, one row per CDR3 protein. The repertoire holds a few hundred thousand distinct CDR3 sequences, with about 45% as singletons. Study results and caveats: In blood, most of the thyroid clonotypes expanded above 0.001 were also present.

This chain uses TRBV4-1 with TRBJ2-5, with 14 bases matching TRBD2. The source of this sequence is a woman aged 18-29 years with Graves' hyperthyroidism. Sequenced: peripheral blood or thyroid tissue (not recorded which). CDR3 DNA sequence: TGCGCCAGCAGAGCGGGACTAGCGGGAGCAGAGACCCAGTACTTC. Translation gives CASRAGLAGAETQYF.